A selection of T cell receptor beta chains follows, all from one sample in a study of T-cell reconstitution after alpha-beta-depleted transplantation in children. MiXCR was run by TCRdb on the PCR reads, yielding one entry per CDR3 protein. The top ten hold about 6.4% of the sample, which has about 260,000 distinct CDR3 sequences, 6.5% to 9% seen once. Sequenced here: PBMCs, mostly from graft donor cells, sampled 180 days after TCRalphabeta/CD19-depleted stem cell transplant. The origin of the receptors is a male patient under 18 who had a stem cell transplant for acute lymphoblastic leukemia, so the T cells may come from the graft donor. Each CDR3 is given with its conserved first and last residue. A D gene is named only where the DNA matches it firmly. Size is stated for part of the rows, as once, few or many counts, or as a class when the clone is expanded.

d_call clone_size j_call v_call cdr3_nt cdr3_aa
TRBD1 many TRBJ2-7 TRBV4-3 TGCGCCAGCAGCCCGGACAGCCTCCGGGACAGGGGAGGGTACGAGCAGTACTTC CASSPDSLRDRGGYEQYF
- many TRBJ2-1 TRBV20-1 TGCAGTGCTGGAGGGGGCGATTCGCGGGAGGCCCGGATTGAGCAGTTCTTC CSAGGGDSREARIEQFF
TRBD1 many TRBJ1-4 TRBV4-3 TGCGCCAGCAGCCAAGAACAGGGGGTGGATGAAAAACTGTTTTTT CASSQEQGVDEKLFF
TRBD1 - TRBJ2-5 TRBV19 TGTGCCACGGGGACAGGGGCGACAGAGACCCAGTACTTC CATGTGATETQYF
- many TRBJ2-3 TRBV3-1 TGTGCCAGCAGTCCCGGGTTGCCCACAGATACGCAGTATTTT CASSPGLPTDTQYF
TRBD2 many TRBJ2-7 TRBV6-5 TGTGCCAGCAGTTACAGGACTAGCGGTACCCTGAACGAGCAGTACTTC CASSYRTSGTLNEQYF
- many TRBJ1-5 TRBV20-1 TGCAGTGCTAGGCGGGTGGCAGGCGGAGGCAATCAGCCCCAGCATTTT CSARRVAGGGNQPQHF
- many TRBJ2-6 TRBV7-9 TGTGCCAGCAGCTTATTTGTCTCTGGGGCCAACGTCCTGACTTTC CASSLFVSGANVLTF
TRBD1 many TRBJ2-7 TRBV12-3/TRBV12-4 TGTGCCAGCAGCCGACAGGGGGCAAGCGAGCAGTACTTC CASSRQGASEQYF
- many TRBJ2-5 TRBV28 TGTGCCAGCAGTCCCCCTCCGAAGGGGGTCGAGACCCAGTACTTC CASSPPPKGVETQYF
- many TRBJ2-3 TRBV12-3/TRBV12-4 TGTGCCAGCAGTTATCCGGGGGCGGGAGATACGCAGTATTTT CASSYPGAGDTQYF
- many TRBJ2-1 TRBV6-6 TGTGCCAGCACGCTACAGGGTGAGCAGTTCTTC CASTLQGEQFF
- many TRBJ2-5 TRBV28 TGTGCCAGCAGTTTAATCCAGTCCGCTCCGTACTTC CASSLIQSAPYF
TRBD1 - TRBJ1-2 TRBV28 TGTGCCAGCAGCACACAGGGGGCGGGAGGCTACACCTTC CASSTQGAGGYTF
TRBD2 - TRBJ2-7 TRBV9 TGTGCCAGCAGCGTACCCCCCCTGTCTAGCGGGGGATACTACGAGCAGTACTTC CASSVPPLSSGGYYEQYF
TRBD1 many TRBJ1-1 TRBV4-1 TGCGCCAGCAGCCAAGAAGGGACAGGGGGGACGAACACTGAAGCTTTCTTT CASSQEGTGGTNTEAFF
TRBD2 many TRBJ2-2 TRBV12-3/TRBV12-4 TGTGCCACCAAAAGGACTAGCGGGACCCCCGCCGGGGAGCTGTTTTTT CATKRTSGTPAGELFF
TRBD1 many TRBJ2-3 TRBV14 TGTGCCAGCAGCGAACCCGGACAGGGAAGAGATACGCAGTATTTT CASSEPGQGRDTQYF
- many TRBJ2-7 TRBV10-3 TGTGCCATCAGTGGTCGGGCCTACGAGCAGTACTTC CAISGRAYEQYF
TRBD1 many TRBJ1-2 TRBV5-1 TGCGCCACCAGCGGGACAGGAGGGCTTGGCTACACCTTC CATSGTGGLGYTF